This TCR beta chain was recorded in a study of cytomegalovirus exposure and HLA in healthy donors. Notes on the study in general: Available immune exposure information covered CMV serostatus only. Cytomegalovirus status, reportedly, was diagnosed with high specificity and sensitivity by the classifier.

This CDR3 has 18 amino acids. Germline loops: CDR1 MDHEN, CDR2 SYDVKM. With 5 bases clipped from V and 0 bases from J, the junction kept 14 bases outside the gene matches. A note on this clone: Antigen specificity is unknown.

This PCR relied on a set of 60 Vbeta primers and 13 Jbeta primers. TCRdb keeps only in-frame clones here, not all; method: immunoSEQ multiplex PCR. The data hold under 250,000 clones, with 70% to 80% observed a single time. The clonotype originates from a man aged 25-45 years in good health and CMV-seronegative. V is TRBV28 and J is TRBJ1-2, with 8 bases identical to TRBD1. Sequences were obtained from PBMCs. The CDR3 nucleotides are TGTGCCAGCAGTCTGAACCCAGGGGGCGCCGTCCCTAACTATGGCTACACCTTC. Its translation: CASSLNPGGAVPNYGYTF.